One sample yielded the 21 T cell receptor beta chains listed below, sequenced in a study of blood T cells in healthy people across ages (dated by TCRdb to between 2014 and 2017). Libraries were made using 5' RACE. A second PCR of roughly 7 to 11 cycles was performed with a sample-barcoded 5' primer and a J-beta primer mix. TCRdb ran its own pipeline on the public reads, namely fastp trimming at Q25 and MiXCR clone calling, and kept in-frame beta chains. All rows with the same CDR3 protein become a single entry with the most common DNA and genes. The sample profile shows around 1,800,000 distinct CDR3 sequences; approximately 40% of them were found once. Together, the top ten hold about 23% of the sample. The sequencing sample was made of blood. Source of these receptors: a human donor in good health.

This clonotype has only a few counts. The chain carries TRBV4-3 and TRBJ2-7, with TRBD1 as a possible D gene (6 bases). The CDR3 spans 17 residues. Per germline, CDR1 LGHNA and CDR2 YSLEER. Trimming pared 4 bases from V and 0 bases from J, leaving 19 bases between. The DNA for the CDR3 is TGCGCCAGCAGCCCCTACTACGACAGGCACAGCTCCTACGAGCAGTACTTC. It codes for CASSPYYDRHSSYEQYF.

This chain links TRBV4-3 with TRBJ2-5, with D possibly being TRBD2 (7 bases). CDR1 LGHNA and CDR2 YSLEER come from the germline V gene. There are 18 residues in the CDR3. Trimming removed 0 bases from V and 4 bases from J, with 21 bases in between. CDR3 in DNA: TGCGCCAGCAGCCAAGATTATCGGGGGGCCATTTGGGGAGAGACCCAGTACTTC. It translates to CASSQDYRGAIWGETQYF.

With regard to this clonotype: A much larger clone differs from this one at a single base, so this may be a read error. The chain uses TRBV10-3 and TRBJ2-7; tentative D call: TRBD1 (5 bases). V shed 1 base and J shed 6 bases, with 16 bases lying between them. Germline V gene lookup returns CDR1 ENHRY and CDR2 SYGVKD. CDR3 length: 15 residues. Here the CDR3 DNA reads TGTGCCATCAGTGAGTTAGAGACAGTTCCCTGCGAGCAGTACTTC. It translates to CAISELETVPCEQYF.

V gene TRBV5-6 combines with J gene TRBJ1-2; TRBD1 might be the D (5 bases). This CDR3 is 15 amino acids long. Germline assignment: CDR1 SGHDT and CDR2 YYEEEE. Trimming cost V 4 bases and J 4 bases, with 17 bases left between them. The CDR3 nucleotides read TGTGCCAGCAGCCCCCCCCAGGGATCTAGCTATGGCTACACCTTC. Its protein product is CASSPPQGSSYGYTF.

This clonotype was observed a handful of times. The chain uses TRBV4-3 and TRBJ1-2, with 7 nucleotides matching TRBD1. Germline trimming cut 4 bases from V and 5 bases from J; bases unmatched to any gene: 7. The CDR3 totals 14 residues. Germline CDR1 reads LGHNA; CDR2 reads YSLEER. CDR3 region: CASSRGQDSYGYTF. DNA for the CDR3: TGCGCCAGCAGCCGAGGACAGGATTCGTATGGCTACACCTTC.

V is TRBV2 and J is TRBJ2-1, with D perhaps TRBD1 (6 bases). V was cut by 3 bases and J by 5 bases, with 14 bases left in between. This CDR3 spans 15 amino acids. CDR1 and CDR2 (germline): SNHLY, FYNNEI. CDR3 amino acids: CASSERDIINNEQFF. CDR3 in DNA: TGTGCCAGCAGTGAGAGGGACATAATCAACAATGAGCAGTTCTTC.

V usage is TRBV4-1 and J usage is TRBJ1-2; D is possibly TRBD1 (5 bases). The ends were cut back, 0 bases at V and 5 bases at J, with 13 bases in the middle. The CDR3 totals 15 residues. CDR1 is MGHRA and CDR2 is YSYEKL in the germline V gene. CDR3 nucleotide sequence: TGCGCCAGCAGCCAAGACAGGGCGGAAGGGTATGGCTACACCTTC. The encoded protein is CASSQDRAEGYGYTF.

This clonotype was detected only a few times. The chain joins TRBV4-3 to TRBJ2-1; possible D gene TRBD2, 6 bases. The CDR3 is made up of 13 amino acids. CDR1 is LGHNA and CDR2 is YSLEER in the germline V gene. V lost 3 bases and J lost 10, with 13 bases in between. CDR3 in DNA: TGCGCCAGCAGCCACATGGAGACTAGGGAGCAGTTCTTC. Protein sequence: CASSHMETREQFF.

In its sample, this clonotype was seen a few times. The CDR3 DNA is TGCGCCAGCAGCCCCAGTACGACCCCTAACTATGGCTACACCTTC. Translated: CASSPSTTPNYGYTF. V gene TRBV5-1 combines with J gene TRBJ1-2; D unclear. Trimming pared 4 bases from V and 0 bases from J, leaving 13 bases between. The germline V gene has CDR1 SGHRS and CDR2 YFSETQ. This CDR3 region has 15 residues. Full variable domain (outside the CDR3, taken from reference TRBV5-1 and TRBJ1-2): KAGVTQTPRYLIKTRGQQVTLSCSPISGHRSVSWYQQTPGQGLQFLFEYFSETQRNKGNFPGRFSGRQFSNSRSEMNVSTLELGDSALYLCASSPSTTPNYGYTFGSGTRLTVV.

This clonotype was seen a few times. This chain joins TRBV20-1 and TRBJ2-1, with 9 bases fitting TRBD2. The CDR3 is made up of 17 amino acids. CDR1 is DFQATT and CDR2 is SNEGSKA in the germline V gene (reference sequence). The V segment lost 1 base and the J segment 2 bases; nucleotides outside the gene matches: 9. CDR3 residues: CSARGPRRGGTYNEQFF. The CDR3 coding sequence is TGCAGTGCTAGAGGCCCGAGGCGGGGGGGCACCTACAATGAGCAGTTCTTC.

The chain recombines TRBV5-1 with TRBJ2-3; D unresolved. Trimming cost V 2 bases and J 0 bases, with 13 bases left between them. Germline V gene data show CDR1 as SGHRS and CDR2 as YFSETQ. The CDR3 is 16 amino acids. CDR3 region: CASSFNPMPSTDTQYF. In DNA, the CDR3 is TGCGCCAGCAGCTTCAATCCAATGCCTAGCACAGATACGCAGTATTTT.

This sequence joins TRBV6-1 and TRBJ1-2; unclear D gene. The germline V gene encodes CDR1 MNHNS and CDR2 SASEGT. V dropped 0 bases and J dropped 1 base, with 6 bases sitting between them. The CDR3 covers 14 residues. The CDR3 loop is CASSEALRNYGYTF. The CDR3 DNA reads as TGTGCCAGCAGTGAAGCGCTACGTAACTATGGCTACACCTTC.

The sample holds a few counts of this clonotype. The chain joins TRBV6-2 or TRBV6-3 to TRBJ2-7, with D possibly matching TRBD2 (6 bases). CDR3 size: 15 residues. Per germline, CDR1 MNHEY and CDR2 SVGEGT. The germline V and J ends were trimmed by 3 bases and 3 bases, with 15 bases remaining between them. The CDR3 DNA is TGTGCCAGCAGTTATCGCGGGGACCCTAACTACGAGCAGTACTTC. Translation: CASSYRGDPNYEQYF.

This chain links TRBV7-2 with TRBJ2-7, with D perhaps matching TRBD2 (6 bases). The CDR3 spans 14 residues. The V end was cut by 3 bases, the J end by 7 bases, with 16 bases between. The germline CDR1 and CDR2 sequences are SGHTA and FQGNSA. The CDR3 sequence: CASSFRSGWGEQYF. As DNA, the CDR3 is TGTGCCAGCAGCTTTAGAAGCGGGTGGGGGGAGCAGTACTTC.

This clonotype was observed many times. This sequence joins TRBV27 and TRBJ2-3, with D possibly matching TRBD1 (6 bases). Germline CDR1 and CDR2: MNHEY and SMNVEV (reference sequence). The CDR3 loop spans 16 amino acids. V was pared by 4 bases and J by 0 bases, with 14 bases between. The CDR3 here is CASSSSGATSTDTQYF. The CDR3 DNA is TGTGCCAGCAGTTCCTCAGGGGCCACTAGCACAGATACGCAGTATTTT.

This clonotype was detected once. J is TRBJ1-3 and V is TRBV5-1; 9 bases match TRBD1. The germline CDR1 and CDR2 sequences are SGHRS and YFSETQ. The CDR3 loop spans 14 amino acids. The junction had 3 bases not matched to a gene; V was cut back by 7 bases and J by 1 base. The CDR3 region is CASRDRGSGNTIYF. The DNA for the CDR3 is TGCGCCAGCCGAGACAGGGGGTCTGGAAACACCATATATTTT.

The chain combines TRBV9 with TRBJ2-3, with 13 bases fitting TRBD2. J was trimmed by 6 bases and V by 3 bases; bases with no gene match: 10. Germline CDR1 and CDR2: SGDLS and YYNGEE. The CDR3 length is 17 residues. The CDR3 bases are TGTGCCAGCAGCGATGGGACTAGCGGGACTAAGGGGGATACGCAGTATTTT. Encoded protein: CASSDGTSGTKGDTQYF.

Regarding this clonotype: At one of its ends the junction is not consistent with the germline gene, which may arise from a read error. V is TRBV12-5 and J is TRBJ2-2; 7 bases are shared with TRBD2. CDR1 is LGHNT, CDR2 FRNRAP, per germline. This CDR3 comprises 14 residues. CDR3: CASGNGRNTGERFF. DNA for the CDR3: TGTGCTAGTGGGAACGGGAGGAACACCGGGGAGCGGTTTTTT.

In this sample, this clonotype turned up a few times. The chain is built from TRBV11-2 and TRBJ1-2, with 7 bases that match TRBD1. Trimming at V came to 0 bases and at J to 5 bases, leaving 9 bases not matched to a gene. CDR1 SGHAT and CDR2 FQNNGV come from the germline V gene. The CDR3 is 16 residues long. This CDR3 is CASSLDRVQGEYGYTF. In DNA form, the CDR3 reads TGTGCCAGCAGCTTAGATCGCGTGCAGGGGGAATATGGCTACACCTTC. Looking up the rest from reference TRBV11-2 and TRBJ1-2 gives the full variable domain: EAGVAQSPRYKIIEKRQSVAFWCNPISGHATLYWYQQILGQGPKLLIQFQNNGVVDDSQLPKDRFSAERLKGVDSTLKIQPAKLEDSAVYLCASSLDRVQGEYGYTFGSGTRLTVV.

There are a few counts of this clonotype. This chain connects TRBV24-1 to TRBJ2-5, with 7 bases lining up with TRBD1. Germline CDR1 reads KGHDR; CDR2 reads SFDVKD. CDR3 size: 15 residues. With 3 bases clipped from V and 2 bases from J, the junction kept 5 bases outside the gene matches. The CDR3 sequence: CATSDRDRLQETQYF. CDR3 DNA: TGTGCCACCAGTGATCGGGACAGACTACAAGAGACCCAGTACTTC.

Remarks on this clonotype: The germline gene is not matched at one end of the junction; a read error may be the cause. The chain employs TRBV28 and TRBJ2-3; 8 bases align to TRBD2. This CDR3 region has 17 residues. Germline V gene lookup returns CDR1 MDHEN and CDR2 SYDVKM. CDR3 nucleotides: TGTGCCGGCAGTACAGATTTAGCGGGGACATCCACAGATACGCAGTATTTT. Encoded protein: CAGSTDLAGTSTDTQYF. The whole variable domain, filled in from reference TRBV28 and TRBJ2-3, reads DVKVTQSSRYLVKRTGEKVFLECVQDMDHENMFWYRQDPGLGLRLIYFSYDVKMKEKGDIPEGYSVSREKKERFSLILESASTNQTSMYLCAGSTDLAGTSTDTQYFGPGTRLTVL.